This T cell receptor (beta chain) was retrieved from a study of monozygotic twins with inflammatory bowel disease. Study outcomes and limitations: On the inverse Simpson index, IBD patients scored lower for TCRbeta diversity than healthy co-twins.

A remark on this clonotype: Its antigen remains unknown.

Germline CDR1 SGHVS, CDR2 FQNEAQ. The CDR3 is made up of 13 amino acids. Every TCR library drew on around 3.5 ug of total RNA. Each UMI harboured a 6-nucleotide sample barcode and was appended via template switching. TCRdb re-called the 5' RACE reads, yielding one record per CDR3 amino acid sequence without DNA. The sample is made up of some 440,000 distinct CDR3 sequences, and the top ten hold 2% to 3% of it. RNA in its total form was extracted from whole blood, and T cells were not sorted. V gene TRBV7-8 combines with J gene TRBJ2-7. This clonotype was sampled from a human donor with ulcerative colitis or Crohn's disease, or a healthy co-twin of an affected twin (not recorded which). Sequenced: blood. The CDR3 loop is CASSNSNSYEQYF.